The 7 T cell receptor beta chains below were found in one sample sequenced in a study of T cell repertoires in cytomegalovirus infection. TCRdb re-called the reads with MiXCR, one entry per CDR3 protein. The data show tens of thousands of distinct CDR3 sequences, around 18% seen once. These receptors are not linked to any known antigen. The specimen was CD8+ T cells from cultured PBMCs, collected from culture after CMV antigen stimulation. These receptors originate from a human donor in good health (CMV status not recorded). Some clones in this sample may be carry-over from other donors' samples.

Ten or more counts support this clonotype. The chain joins TRBV14 to TRBJ1-1; 9 nucleotides match TRBD1. Trimming at V came to 4 bases and at J to 1 base, leaving 4 bases not matched to a gene. The CDR3 has 15 residues. Germline CDR1 is SGHDN and CDR2 is FVKESK. The CDR3 DNA sequence: TGTGCCAGCAGCCCACTGGGACAGGGGAACACTGAAGCTTTCTTT. Its translation is CASSPLGQGNTEAFF. Full variable domain (outside the CDR3, taken from reference TRBV14 and TRBJ1-1): EAGVTQFPSHSVIEKGQTVTLRCDPISGHDNLYWYRRVMGKEIKFLLHFVKESKQDESGMPNNRFLAERTGGTYSTLKVQPAELEDSGVYFCASSPLGQGNTEAFFGQGTRLTVV.

This clonotype appeared a few times. The V gene is TRBV7-3, the J gene TRBJ1-1; 7 bases are shared with TRBD1. This CDR3 has 14 residues. The germline V gene has CDR1 SGHTA and CDR2 FQGTGA. Trimming cost V 3 bases and J 5 bases; bases outside gene matches: 6. This chain's CDR3 is CASSLKGARTEAFF. For the CDR3, the DNA is TGTGCCAGCAGCTTGAAGGGGGCCCGTACTGAAGCTTTCTTT.

The table lists this clonotype with a few counts. The junction departs from germline at one end; a sequencing error may be responsible. V gene TRBV4-1 combines with J gene TRBJ2-3; a weak D match, TRBD1 (7 bases). The germline V gene encodes CDR1 MGHRA and CDR2 YSYEKL. There are 14 residues in the CDR3. CDR3 nucleotides: TGTGCCAGCAGGGGAGACAGGGACTCAGATACGCAGTATTTT. Its protein product is CASRGDRDSDTQYF.

This clonotype was seen a few times. The chain links TRBV20-1 to TRBJ1-1; D unclear. Germline-derived CDR1 and CDR2 are DFQATT and SNEGSKA (reference sequence). This CDR3 contains 16 residues. V was cut by 0 bases and J by 3 bases, with 17 bases left in between. CDR3 sequence (DNA): TGCAGTGCTAGAGACTCCCGGAGGGTTTTAGACACTGAAGCTTTCTTT. Translating gives CSARDSRRVLDTEAFF.

This chain uses TRBV7-9 with TRBJ2-1; D is ambiguous. The CDR3 loop spans 15 amino acids. V lost 10 bases, J lost 0 bases, and 16 bases lay in between. Germline-derived CDR1 and CDR2 are SEHNR and FQNEAQ (reference sequence). CDR3 DNA: TGTGCCATCCTTTACCACCGCAGCTCCTACAATGAGCAGTTCTTC. As protein: CAILYHRSSYNEQFF.

This sequence joins TRBV7-8 and TRBJ2-7, with 7 bases fitting TRBD1. The CDR3 is 17 residues long. V gave up 0 bases and J gave up 0 bases; unmatched junction bases: 8. Germline V gene lookup returns CDR1 SGHVS and CDR2 FQNEAQ. This chain's CDR3 is CASSLAAGTASSYEQYF. The CDR3 nucleotides read TGTGCCAGCAGCTTAGCCGCCGGGACAGCTAGCTCCTACGAGCAGTACTTC.

This clonotype was seen a handful of times. The chain is built from TRBV4-1 and TRBJ1-2; possibly TRBD1 for D (6 bases). Germline V CDR1 and CDR2: MGHRA, YSYEKL. CDR3 length: 14 amino acids. V lost 2 bases and J 6 bases, leaving 13 bases between the germline ends. CDR3 loop: CASSQRDKKHGYTF. For the CDR3, the DNA is TGCGCCAGCAGCCAACGGGACAAAAAGCATGGCTACACCTTC.